This paragraph covers one T cell receptor beta chain sequence. The antigen remains undetermined. Pooling covered second doses at about 4 or about 12 weeks. These data are taken from a study of T cell responses to AZD1222 COVID-19 vaccine. Findings of the study overall: The study found Spike-specific TCR breadth and depth rose after two AZD1222 doses. Spike was spanned by vaccine-associated CD4 TCRs, with dominance at 160-218 and 743-854. Repertoires in all cases were sampled only once the peak T cell response had passed.

This CDR3 is built from 17 residues. Per the germline V gene, CDR1 is MDHEN and CDR2 is SYDVKM. Trimming shortened V by 7 bases and J by 0 bases, and 18 bases separated the two germline ends. Some clones are missing from TCRdb's copy, which holds only in-frame ones; the method was immunoSEQ multiplex PCR. Of roughly 87,000 clones in the sample, about nine tenths were seen once. The TCR comes from an adult who received the AZD1222 COVID-19 vaccine. The sequencing used peripheral blood, collected 28 days after the second AZD1222 dose. V and J are TRBV28 and TRBJ1-4; D remains unclear. The CDR3 bases are TGTGCCAGCAAGGCAACAGCAAACCTTGCAACTAATGAAAAACTGTTTTTT. It is translated as CASKATANLATNEKLFF.